These 17 T cell receptor beta chains were sequenced from one sample in a study of shared clonotypes between healthy human individuals. CD45RO-negative cells were positively selected for CCR7, leaving out terminally differentiated effector memory CD45RA+ cells. The repertoire was sequenced with immunoSEQ multiplex PCR; TCRdb's copy has only in-frame clones and lacks some. The sample holds about 2,100,000 clones, about 93% seen once. Sequencing was performed on naive CD8+ T cells from PBMCs. All receptors come from a man aged 18 to 30 in good health. Some clones in this sample may be carry-over from other donors' samples.

The chain uses TRBV27 and TRBJ2-1; 9 positions match TRBD1. Germline CDR1 is MNHEY and CDR2 is SMNVEV (reference sequence). The V and J ends lost 5 bases and 7 bases, in that order; junction bases with no gene match: 12. The CDR3 is 16 amino acids. DNA for the CDR3: TGTGCCAGCAGTAGATTGGGACAGGGTTTTGGAAATGAGCAGTTCTTC. Protein product: CASSRLGQGFGNEQFF.

The gene calls are TRBV7-2 and TRBJ2-1; D may be TRBD1 or TRBD2 (6 bases each). The CDR3 sequence is 14 residues long. Germline CDR1 is SGHTA and CDR2 is FQGNSA. V lost 10 bases and J lost 7, with 20 bases in between. The CDR3 DNA reads as TGTGCCACCACCTTCTTACGGGGGCGGAATGAGCAGTTCTTC. It specifies CATTFLRGRNEQFF.

This chain connects TRBV4-1 to TRBJ2-5; 9 bases match TRBD1. V lost 1 base to trimming and J lost 5 bases; unmatched junction nucleotides: 5. Germline V CDR1 and CDR2: MGHRA, YSYEKL. The CDR3 is 15 amino acids. The CDR3 nucleotides read TGCGCCAGCAGCCAAGTAGGACAGGGGCCGGAGACCCAGTACTTC. This encodes CASSQVGQGPETQYF.

The chain has TRBV30 and TRBJ2-7, with no clear D. V shed 3 bases and J shed 2 bases, with 17 bases lying between them. The germline V gene encodes CDR1 GTSNPN and CDR2 SVGIG (reference sequence). This CDR3 region has 15 residues. The CDR3 DNA reads as TGTGCCTGGAGAAGTCACCTGCCGTTAACCTACGAGCAGTACTTC. Translation gives CAWRSHLPLTYEQYF.

This clone was detected once. In the same sample, other DNA sequences code for this CDR3. V and J are TRBV5-1 and TRBJ1-2; D remains unclear. Germline lookup yields CDR1 SGHRS and CDR2 YFSETQ. Trimming left V 0 bases short and J 5 bases short, with 8 bases between. The CDR3 extends over 13 amino acids. The CDR3 spells CASSLGQLYGYTF. The CDR3 bases are TGCGCCAGCAGCTTGGGCCAGCTTTATGGCTACACCTTC.

V usage is TRBV7-6 and J usage is TRBJ1-4, with 9 nucleotides matching TRBD1. The CDR3 spans 16 residues. Germline V gives CDR1 SGHVS, CDR2 FNYEAQ. With V trimmed by 4 bases and J by 7 bases, 10 bases remained unmatched. CDR3 in amino acids: CASSSHPGTGSEKLFF. CDR3 bases: TGTGCCAGCAGCTCACACCCCGGGACAGGGTCTGAAAAACTGTTTTTT.

This chain links TRBV7-7 with TRBJ2-1; D might be TRBD2 (7 bases). V lost 3 bases and J lost 0, with 12 bases in between. This CDR3 is 16 amino acids long. Germline CDR1 and CDR2: SSHAT and FNYEAQ (reference sequence). CDR3 loop: CASSLGGPSSYNEQFF. The CDR3 region has the DNA TGTGCCAGCAGCTTGGGGGGGCCCAGCTCCTACAATGAGCAGTTCTTC. Looking up the rest from reference TRBV7-7 and TRBJ2-1 gives the full variable domain: GAGVSQSPRYKVTKRGQDVTLRCDPISSHATLYWYQQALGQGPEFLTYFNYEAQPDKSGLPSDRFSAERPEGSISTLTIQRTEQRDSAMYRCASSLGGPSSYNEQFFGPGTRLTVL.

The table lists this clone with a few counts. The sample contains more than one DNA sequence encoding this CDR3. V and J are TRBV7-9 and TRBJ2-7; the match to TRBD1 covers 8 bases. With 4 bases clipped from V and 0 bases from J, the junction kept 5 bases outside the gene matches. Germline CDR1 and CDR2: SEHNR and FQNEAQ (reference sequence). This CDR3 region has 15 residues. CDR3 bases: TGTGCCAGCAGCTCCCGGGACAGGAGCTCCTACGAGCAGTACTTC. Amino acids: CASSSRDRSSYEQYF.

In the case of this clone: Different DNA sequences within this sample yield the same CDR3. V and J are TRBV7-2 and TRBJ2-5; D possibly corresponds to TRBD2 (5 bases). The CDR3 length is 14 residues. Germline loops: CDR1 SGHTA, CDR2 FQGNSA. The V gene lost 3 bases and the J gene lost 1 base, with 9 bases spanning the gap. CDR3 residues: CASSFTGVQETQYF. As DNA, the CDR3 is TGTGCCAGCAGCTTTACCGGGGTCCAAGAGACCCAGTACTTC.

The chain recombines TRBV4-1 with TRBJ2-7; 9 positions match TRBD2. CDR1 MGHRA and CDR2 YSYEKL come from the germline V gene. Trimming cost V 4 bases and J 4 bases; bases outside gene matches: 5. The CDR3 has 14 residues. This chain's CDR3 is CASSLAGAVYEQYF. The CDR3 DNA reads TGCGCCAGCAGCCTAGCGGGAGCGGTTTACGAGCAGTACTTC.

In its sample, this clone was seen once. The chain uses TRBV28 and TRBJ1-2; 9 bases are shared with TRBD1. V lost 3 bases and J lost 2; bases outside the gene matches: 7. The CDR3 loop spans 16 amino acids. Per the germline V gene, CDR1 is MDHEN and CDR2 is SYDVKM. The CDR3 reads CASSLGQGDSNYGYTF. The CDR3 nucleotides are TGTGCCAGCAGTTTGGGACAGGGAGATTCCAACTATGGCTACACCTTC.

As for this clone: This sample also contains other DNA sequences that code for the same CDR3. The chain employs TRBV28 and TRBJ1-1; no firm D call. This CDR3 spans 14 amino acids. V was cut by 5 bases and J by 4 bases, with 14 bases left in between. Germline loops: CDR1 MDHEN, CDR2 SYDVKM. The CDR3 coding sequence is TGTGCCAGCAGTCCCGTCAGATTTGGCACTGAAGCTTTCTTT. It yields the protein CASSPVRFGTEAFF.

A note on this clone: Other DNA sequences within the sample encode an identical CDR3. The rearrangement joins TRBV7-9 to TRBJ1-3, with D hard to call. Trimming pared 3 bases from V and 1 base from J, leaving 7 bases between. The CDR3 has 14 amino acids. Germline V lookup: CDR1 SEHNR, CDR2 FQNEAQ (reference sequence). CDR3 sequence (DNA): TGTGCCAGCAGCTTCGGACCTTCTGGAAACACCATATATTTT. Its protein is CASSFGPSGNTIYF.

The rearrangement uses TRBV28 and TRBJ2-1; 8 bases line up with TRBD1. Trimming removed 1 base from V and 5 bases from J; junction bases left unmatched: 7. The CDR3 has 16 amino acids. Germline loops: CDR1 MDHEN, CDR2 SYDVKM. The CDR3 sequence: CASSLLSGGYNNEQFF. CDR3 nucleotides: TGTGCCAGCAGTTTATTGTCAGGGGGCTACAACAATGAGCAGTTCTTC.

For this clone: The sample contains more than one DNA sequence encoding this CDR3. This chain joins TRBV27 and TRBJ2-7, with 9 bases aligning to TRBD2. The CDR3 extends over 14 amino acids. Germline V gives CDR1 MNHEY, CDR2 SMNVEV (reference sequence). V shed 8 bases, J shed 5 bases, and the junction held 10 bases outside the gene matches. The CDR3 region has the DNA TGTGCCAGCCGACGGTTAGCGGGAGTGGACGAGCAGTACTTC. It codes for CASRRLAGVDEQYF.

Concerning this clone: At one of its ends the junction is not consistent with the germline gene, which may arise from a read error. Here the CDR3 DNA reads TGCAGCGTTGAGTTTGCCCTTACAGGGGGAGGTCGGTTGGTTTCAGGCTTC. This sequence encodes CSVEFALTGGGRLVSGF. V gene TRBV29-1 combines with J gene TRBJ1-2; 8 positions match TRBD1. This CDR3 comprises 17 residues. Germline V gene lookup returns CDR1 SQVTM and CDR2 ANQGSEA.

The rearrangement uses TRBV6-1 and TRBJ2-5; D uncertain. The CDR3 consists of 15 residues. The V gene lost 5 bases and the J gene lost 2 bases, with 15 bases spanning the gap. Per the germline V gene, CDR1 is MNHNS and CDR2 is SASEGT. The CDR3 spells CASSLTYHRQETQYF. The CDR3 bases are TGTGCCAGCAGTTTAACGTACCATCGTCAAGAGACCCAGTACTTC.